This TCR beta chain was observed in a study of Graves' ophthalmopathy and Graves' hyperthyroidism. Study context: Specimen type is peripheral blood, obtained at initial diagnosis before any treatment.

This clonotype was observed at least ten times. The authors amplified TCR beta CDR3 regions from RNA transcripts. An opening RT-PCR round employed HTBI primers and preceded a second-round multiplex PCR. TCRdb fed the multiplex PCR reads into MiXCR, producing one record per CDR3 protein. The sample contains roughly 500,000 distinct CDR3 sequences, approximately 15% of which appear only once. CDR1 DFQATT and CDR2 SNEGSKA come from the germline V gene (reference sequence). CDR3 length: 17 residues. V was pared by 0 bases and J by 3 bases, with 14 bases of the junction left unmatched. This TCR came from a woman aged 25 to 45 with Graves' ophthalmopathy. The chain couples TRBV20-1 to TRBJ2-7, with 7 positions matching TRBD2. Sequences were obtained from blood. The CDR3 loop reads CSARDSGFSGLNYEQYF. DNA for the CDR3: TGCAGTGCTAGAGATTCAGGGTTTAGCGGGTTAAACTACGAGCAGTACTTC.